Listed below are T cell receptor beta chains from one sample, sequenced in a study of radiation and T cells in renal cell carcinoma. Clones were sequenced by immunoSEQ multiplex PCR, and TCRdb holds only the in-frame ones, with some missing. This sample has tens of thousands of clones, with less than 85% found just once. The sequencing here drew on blood, taken from a patient whose treatment included radiotherapy and nephrectomy. The source is a woman in her 70s with renal cell carcinoma. CDR3s include the opening cysteine and the closing phenylalanine or tryptophan. Fields, in order: V gene, J gene, clone size, D gene, CDR3 DNA, CDR3 protein. A D gene is named only where the DNA matches it firmly. Clone sizes are given selectively: once, few, many, or a class where the clone is expanded.

TRBV9	TRBJ2-5	-	-	TGTGCCAGCAGCGTAGCTTCCGGAGAGACCCAGTACTTC	CASSVASGETQYF
TRBV2	TRBJ2-3	-	TRBD2	TGTGCCAGCTCCCGACTAGCGGGGGCGATTCGCACAGATACGCAGTATTTT	CASSRLAGAIRTDTQYF
TRBV10-1	TRBJ2-2	-	-	TGCGCCAGCAGTGAGCGGGAGTTCGGGGAGCTGTTTTTT	CASSEREFGELFF
TRBV6-5	TRBJ2-7	once	TRBD1	TGTGCCAGCAGTTCCCGGGACAGGTCGAACGAGCAGTACTTC	CASSSRDRSNEQYF
TRBV10-3	TRBJ1-3	few	-	TGTGCCAGCGCGGGGGATGGATACACCATATATTTT	CASAGDGYTIYF
TRBV19	TRBJ2-7	-	TRBD2	TGTGCCAGTAGTATCGGTTTCAAGCGGGGCCTTTACGAGCAGTACTTC	CASSIGFKRGLYEQYF
TRBV25-1	TRBJ1-2	-	-	TGTGCCAGCAGTGAATTCTTTACTAACTATGGCTACACCTTC	CASSEFFTNYGYTF
TRBV18	TRBJ1-1	few	-	TGTGCCAGCTCACCACCGCTCGCAGGGATGAACACTGAAGCTTTCTTT	CASSPPLAGMNTEAFF
TRBV9	TRBJ2-1	-	-	TGTGCCAGCAGCGTAGGAGGAGGGGGGGCCTATGAGCAGTTCTTC	CASSVGGGGAYEQFF
TRBV9	TRBJ2-3	-	-	TGTGCCAGCAGCGTAAGCCAGCGTACAGATACGCAGTATTTT	CASSVSQRTDTQYF
TRBV29-1	TRBJ2-4	-	-	TGCAGCGTTGCCATTCAGGAATGGGACATTCAGTACTTC	CSVAIQEWDIQYF
TRBV7-8	TRBJ1-4	-	-	TGTGCCAGCAGCTTTAGTGGGGGAGTTGGTGAAAAACTGTTTTTT	CASSFSGGVGEKLFF
TRBV15	TRBJ2-7	-	TRBD1	TGTGCCACCAGCAGTGGGACAGACTACGAGCAGTACTTC	CATSSGTDYEQYF
TRBV11-2	TRBJ2-7	-	-	TGTGCCAGCAGCTGGGGCCCGTCATCCTACGAGCAGTACTTC	CASSWGPSSYEQYF
TRBV4-1	TRBJ2-1	-	TRBD2	TGCGCCAGCAGCCAAACCGGGGGGATTTCGCATGAGCAGTTCTTC	CASSQTGGISHEQFF
TRBV6-5	TRBJ1-5	-	TRBD1	TGTGCCAGCAGTTCTTCCAGGGGGCGAGATCAGCCCCAGCATTTT	CASSSSRGRDQPQHF
TRBV21-1	TRBJ2-6	-	-	TGTGCCAGCGCGGGCTATGGAAGGGGGCTGGGGGCCAACGTCCTGACTTTC	CASAGYGRGLGANVLTF
TRBV19	TRBJ2-2	-	TRBD1	TGTGCCAGTAGAGGCCTGACAGGGTCTGCCGGGGAGCTGTTTTTT	CASRGLTGSAGELFF
TRBV10-3	TRBJ2-5	once	TRBD1	TGTGCCATCAGTGGGGACAGGGGCGAGACCCAGTACTTC	CAISGDRGETQYF
TRBV19	TRBJ1-4	-	-	TGTGCCAGTAGTAAATCCGGCTACGGAAAACTGTTTTTT	CASSKSGYGKLFF
TRBV6-5	TRBJ1-2	-	-	TGTGCCAGCAGTGACCTCAGGGGCGGCTATGGCTACACCTTC	CASSDLRGGYGYTF
TRBV27	TRBJ2-1	-	-	TGTGCCAGCAGTTTCAGCAGGGAAACCTACAATGAGCAGTTCTTC	CASSFSRETYNEQFF
TRBV29-1	TRBJ2-5	-	TRBD2	TGCAGCGTTGAGGGGCTAGCGGGAGTAGAGACCCAGTACTTC	CSVEGLAGVETQYF
TRBV25-1	TRBJ2-5	-	TRBD1	TGTGCCAGCAGTGAATCCGGACAGGGTCAGGAGACCCAGTACTTC	CASSESGQGQETQYF
TRBV19	TRBJ2-3	-	-	TGTGCCAGTAGTATATCAGGGCTTACTAGCACAGATACGCAGTATTTT	CASSISGLTSTDTQYF
TRBV9	TRBJ2-2	-	TRBD1	TGTGCCAGCAGCGTAGAGGGGGCGGCCGGGGAGCTGTTTTTT	CASSVEGAAGELFF
TRBV4-2	TRBJ2-2	-	-	TGTGCCAGCAGCCAAAGGGTTGGGGAGCTGTTTTTT	CASSQRVGELFF
TRBV11-2	TRBJ2-3	-	TRBD2	TGTGCCAGCAGCCCCCGGGGGGGACGGGATACGCAGTATTTT	CASSPRGGRDTQYF
TRBV6-1	TRBJ1-1	-	-	TGTGCCAGCAGTGGGGGCCCCGGCGGGAACACTGAAGCTTTCTTT	CASSGGPGGNTEAFF
TRBV4-1	TRBJ2-2	few	-	TGCGCCAGCAGCCAAGGGGCGGCAGGGACTGCCACCGGGGAGCTGTTTTTT	CASSQGAAGTATGELFF
TRBV18	TRBJ2-7	-	-	TGTGCCAGCTCACCCCTCGCCAGCGGCGCCCCCTACGAGCAGTACTTC	CASSPLASGAPYEQYF
TRBV2	TRBJ2-1	-	-	TGTGCCAACTCCCGGACTACCTTCTACAATGAGCAGTTCTTC	CANSRTTFYNEQFF
TRBV2	TRBJ1-4	-	-	TGTGCCAGCAGTGGCGACACATCTTGGGCTAATGAAAAACTGTTTTTT	CASSGDTSWANEKLFF
TRBV2	TRBJ1-5	-	-	TGTGCCAGCAGGGCCGGGAGTGGGGGTCAGCCCCAGCATTTT	CASRAGSGGQPQHF
TRBV4-1	TRBJ1-4	-	-	TGCGCCAGCAGCCAAGATGACGTGTTTGCAACTAATGAAAAACTGTTTTTT	CASSQDDVFATNEKLFF
TRBV10-3	TRBJ2-7	-	TRBD2	TGTGCCATCAGTCGACAGGATAGCGGGAGGACTAGCTCCTACGAGCAGTACTTC	CAISRQDSGRTSSYEQYF
TRBV5-1	TRBJ1-4	-	-	TGCGCCAGCAGCTTGGGGGGACACTCAACTAATGAAAAACTGTTTTTT	CASSLGGHSTNEKLFF
TRBV5-6	TRBJ1-2	few	TRBD1	TGTGCCAGCAGCGTGACAGGGGCCACGAACTATGGCTACACCTTC	CASSVTGATNYGYTF
TRBV27	TRBJ1-3	once	-	TGTGCCAGCAGTTTATCGCTCACTGCGAGCTCTGGAAACACCATATATTTT	CASSLSLTASSGNTIYF
TRBV15	TRBJ2-1	many	TRBD2	TGTGCCACCAGCAGGGGGAGGGGACTAGCGGCCGAGGGGCAGTTCTTC	CATSRGRGLAAEGQFF
TRBV19	TRBJ1-5	-	-	TGTGCCAGTAGTAGGACAGCCTCAAAGGGGGGCAATCAGCCCCAGCATTTT	CASSRTASKGGNQPQHF
TRBV7-9	TRBJ1-3	few	-	TGTGCCAGCAGCTTAGACAGGGCTGGAAACACCATATATTTT	CASSLDRAGNTIYF
TRBV15	TRBJ2-3	once	-	TGTGCCACCAGTCAGGGTCGAAGCACAGATACGCAGTATTTT	CATSQGRSTDTQYF
TRBV19	TRBJ2-7	-	TRBD1	TGTGCCAGTAGTATTGGCCAGGGGGCAAACGAGCAGTACTTC	CASSIGQGANEQYF
TRBV1	TRBJ2-1	-	-	TGCACCAGCAGCCATGCTAGCGGGGGGCCTTACAATGAGCAGTTCTTC	CTSSHASGGPYNEQFF